This TCR beta chain was obtained from a study of human T cells and chemical hapten exposure listed by TCRdb under 2021. With regard to the full study: For sensitization, 2% DPC in acetone was applied to a 2 cm by 2 cm area of upper inner arm skin. Weekly therapeutic DPC doses were additionally applied to the scalp of patients throughout the roughly 23-week study period. Patch testing on the upper back used Finn chambers containing 0.01% DPC, with scoring done after 6 days according to International Contact Dermatitis Research Group standards. Most of the patients in the cohort were female, and the cohort covered alopecia areata with under or over 50% scalp involvement, alopecia totalis and alopecia universalis. The libraries were sequenced as a pool, and the TCR yield per sample differed mostly because of small variations in library volumes within the pool. Peripheral blood TCR repertoire changes were tracked in vivo in alopecia patients during primary and secondary sensitization to the hapten diphenylcyclopropenone (DPC). Blood samples were taken from patients before sensitization (week 0) and at 2, 6 and about 24 weeks after DPC sensitization. For TCR sequencing, blood came from over 25 alopecia patients at anywhere from one to four time points (pre-sensitization, 2, 6 and 24 weeks).

Summary of the overall study and its limitations: DPC sensitization did not change the number of TCRs with a frequency above 1 in 1000, and there was no evidence of changes in global repertoire structure. The number of PT1 expanded TCRs positively correlated with patch test score, significant at thresholds 8, 16 and 32 but not 4. Expanded TCRs formed significantly more large CDR3 similarity clusters than pre-sensitization or healthy control sets, consistent with antigen-driven responses. Because all patients had alopecia, a presumed autoimmune disease, the immune response of the patients might differ from that of healthy individuals. Repeated subsampling changed both the strength of the expansion versus patch-test correlation and the threshold at which the correlation became significant.

Concerning this clonotype itself: Its specific antigen is unknown. No base qualities exist here, and no much larger clone lies one base off it.

Library preparation was by RACE. The listed sequencing device is NextSeq 500. During library preparation, unique molecular identifiers were attached to individual cDNA molecules so that TCRs could be counted quantitatively and reproducibly. Both TCR alpha and TCR beta chains were sequenced from each blood RNA sample. The study's processing was this. The median number of TCRs per sample was around 96,000, ranging from about 20,000 to 700,000. The Decombinator software suite was used to annotate V, J and CDR3 in the TCR reads. Every sample was subsampled to the same number of TCRs (28,000) for the PS versus PT1 abundance plots. Expanded TCRs were defined as absent before sensitization and observed at least eight times at the 2-week time point. TCRdb reran the public reads through fastp at Q25 and MiXCR, keeping productive beta chains. CDR3 protein duplicates are merged, each entry listing the most common genes and DNA. These V and J calls derive from TCRdb rather than the authors' analysis. Here the sample has roughly 24,000 distinct CDR3 sequences; 9.4% occur a single time. The ten largest make up around 7% of the sample.

Reading the label with the study, this specimen's time point is: patch test 2, 6 weeks after DPC sensitization. The treatment or condition label here, explained by the study, means: therapeutic diphenylcyclopropenone sensitization with weekly scalp DPC. At each patch-test visit, blood was drawn before the patch test was applied. Patients were eligible if aged 18 to 70, diagnosed with alopecia and judged suitable for DPC therapy, and pregnant patients were excluded. Total RNA was extracted from unfractionated whole blood that had been collected in Tempus Blood RNA tubes. CDR1 and CDR2 (MNHEY, SVGAGI) derive from the germline V gene. Trimming removed 11 bases from V and 9 bases from J; the gene matches leave 5 bases unexplained. The CDR3 sequence holds 10 residues, the cysteine and phenylalanine included. The sequence is cut down to CDR3 DNA, 30 bases in frame from base 1.

The receptor chain draws on TRBV6-5 and TRBJ2-3; 7 central bases correspond to TRBD2. The specimen was whole blood, collected in connection with sensitization to the hapten diphenylcyclopropenone (DPC). This receptor was taken from a young man with alopecia areata. Some clones in this sample may be carry-over from other donors' samples. The nucleotides are TGTGCCTCAGGGCGGGAGACGCAGTATTTT. It translates as CASGRETQYF.